The table lists the clone carrying this T cell receptor (beta chain) with a few counts. Its antigen is still unknown. Germline-derived CDR1 and CDR2 are DFQATT and SNEGSKA (reference sequence). This CDR3 comprises 12 residues. Trimming removed 4 bases at V and 6 bases at J, with 10 bases between. A universal primer site was incorporated via template switching, and the cDNA contained unique molecular identifiers. MiXCR, applied by TCRdb to the 5' RACE reads, yields one record per CDR3 protein. The sample includes over 500,000 distinct CDR3 sequences, 20% to 25% of them seen just once. This sample was taken from a study of identical twins. Overall study findings and caveats: Out-of-frame alpha sequences shared by twins were enriched for low generation probability. Out-of-frame sharing of TCR alpha in monozygotic twins was underestimated by models.

These data also formed part of another study, on T cells expressing NK-cell markers. Per that paper: Serological testing identified seven of the eight sequenced donors as HCMV-seropositive and one as seronegative.

What was sequenced was CD4+ T cells sorted from blood. This sequence joins TRBV20-1 and TRBJ2-1; D gene unclear. The sequence was collected from a woman aged 18 to 35 in good health. CDR3: CSATPSGNEQFF. The CDR3, as DNA: TGCAGTGCTACCCCCTCGGGCAATGAGCAGTTCTTC.